This T cell receptor (beta chain) originates from a study of cytomegalovirus exposure and HLA in healthy donors. Study-level points and caveats: Most TCR sequences proved rare, with some public TCRs found in many donors. In a later analysis, across HLA loci, associated TCR counts were highest for DRB1, lowest for HLA-C.

The PCR made use of 60 Vbeta and 13 Jbeta primers. Sequencing was performed with immunoSEQ multiplex PCR; in TCRdb, only in-frame clones are kept and a portion is missing. The repertoire holds some 56,000 clones, with approximately 80% as singletons. This CDR3 has 15 residues. The germline gives CDR1 SNHLY, CDR2 FYNNEI. Unmatched junction bases numbered 8, after V lost 5 bases and J lost 4 bases. In regard to this clone: Its target is unknown.

The V and J genes are TRBV2 and TRBJ2-5; 9 bases align to TRBD1. This receptor was taken from a human donor in good health. Sequencing used PBMCs. For the CDR3, the DNA is TGTGCCAGCAGTTGGGACAGGGATCAGGGAGAGACCCAGTACTTC. It encodes CASSWDRDQGETQYF.